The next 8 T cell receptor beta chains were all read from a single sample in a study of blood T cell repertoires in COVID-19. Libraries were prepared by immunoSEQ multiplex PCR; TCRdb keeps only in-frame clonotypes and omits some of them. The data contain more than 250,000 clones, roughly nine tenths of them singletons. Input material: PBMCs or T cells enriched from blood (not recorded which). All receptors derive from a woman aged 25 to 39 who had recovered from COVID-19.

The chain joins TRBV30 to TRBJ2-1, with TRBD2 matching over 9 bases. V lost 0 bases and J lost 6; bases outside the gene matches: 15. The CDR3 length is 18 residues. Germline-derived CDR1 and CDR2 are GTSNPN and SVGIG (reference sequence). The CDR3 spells CAWSVRDRREGRCNEQFF. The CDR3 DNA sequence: TGTGCCTGGAGTGTACGAGACCGGCGGGAGGGCCGATGCAATGAGCAGTTCTTC.

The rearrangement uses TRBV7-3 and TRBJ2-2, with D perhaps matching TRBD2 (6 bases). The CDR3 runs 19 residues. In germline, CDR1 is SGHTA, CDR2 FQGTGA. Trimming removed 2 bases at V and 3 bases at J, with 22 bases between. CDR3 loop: CASSLLFGFSGEHTGELFF. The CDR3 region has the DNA TGTGCCAGCAGCTTATTATTTGGTTTTTCGGGGGAGCACACCGGGGAGCTGTTTTTT.

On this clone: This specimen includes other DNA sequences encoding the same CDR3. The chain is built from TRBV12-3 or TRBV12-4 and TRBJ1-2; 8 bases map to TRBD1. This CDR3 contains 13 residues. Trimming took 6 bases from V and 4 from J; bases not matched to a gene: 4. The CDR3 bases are TGTGCCAGCAGCCCCACAGGGGGCTATGGCTACACCTTC. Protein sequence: CASSPTGGYGYTF.

CDR3 sequence (DNA): TGTGCCAGCAGCGTAGAAGGGACTAGCGGGAGCGGGGAGCAGTACTTC. Translated, it gives CASSVEGTSGSGEQYF. The chain carries TRBV9 and TRBJ2-7; TRBD2 agrees at 14 bases. Unmatched junction bases numbered 6, after V lost 0 bases and J lost 7 bases. This CDR3 has 16 amino acids. The germline V gene encodes CDR1 SGDLS and CDR2 YYNGEE.

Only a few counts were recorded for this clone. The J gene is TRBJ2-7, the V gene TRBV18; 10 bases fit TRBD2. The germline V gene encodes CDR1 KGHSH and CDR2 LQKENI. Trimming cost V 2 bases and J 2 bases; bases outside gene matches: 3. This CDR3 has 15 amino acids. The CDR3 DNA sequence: TGTGCCAGCTCACCAGGCAGCGGGGGGGCCTACGAGCAGTACTTC. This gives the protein CASSPGSGGAYEQYF.

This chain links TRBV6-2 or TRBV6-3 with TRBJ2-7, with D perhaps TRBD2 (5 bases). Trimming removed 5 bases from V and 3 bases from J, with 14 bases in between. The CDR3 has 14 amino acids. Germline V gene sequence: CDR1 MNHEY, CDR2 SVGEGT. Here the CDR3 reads CASSPTGKSYEQYF. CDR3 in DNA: TGTGCCAGCAGTCCCACGGGGAAGAGCTACGAGCAGTACTTC.

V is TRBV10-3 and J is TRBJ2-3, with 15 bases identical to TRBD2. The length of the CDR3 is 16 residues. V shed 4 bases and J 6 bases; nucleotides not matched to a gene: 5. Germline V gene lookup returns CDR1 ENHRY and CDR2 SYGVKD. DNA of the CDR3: TGTGCCATCAGTGGGACTAGCGGGGGGGCGGCGGATACGCAGTATTTT. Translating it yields CAISGTSGGAADTQYF.

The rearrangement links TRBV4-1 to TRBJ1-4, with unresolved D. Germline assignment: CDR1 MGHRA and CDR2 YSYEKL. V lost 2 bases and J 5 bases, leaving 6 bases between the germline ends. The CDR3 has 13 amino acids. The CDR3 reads CASSQQRNEKLFF. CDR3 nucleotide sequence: TGCGCCAGCAGCCAACAGAGGAATGAAAAACTGTTTTTT.